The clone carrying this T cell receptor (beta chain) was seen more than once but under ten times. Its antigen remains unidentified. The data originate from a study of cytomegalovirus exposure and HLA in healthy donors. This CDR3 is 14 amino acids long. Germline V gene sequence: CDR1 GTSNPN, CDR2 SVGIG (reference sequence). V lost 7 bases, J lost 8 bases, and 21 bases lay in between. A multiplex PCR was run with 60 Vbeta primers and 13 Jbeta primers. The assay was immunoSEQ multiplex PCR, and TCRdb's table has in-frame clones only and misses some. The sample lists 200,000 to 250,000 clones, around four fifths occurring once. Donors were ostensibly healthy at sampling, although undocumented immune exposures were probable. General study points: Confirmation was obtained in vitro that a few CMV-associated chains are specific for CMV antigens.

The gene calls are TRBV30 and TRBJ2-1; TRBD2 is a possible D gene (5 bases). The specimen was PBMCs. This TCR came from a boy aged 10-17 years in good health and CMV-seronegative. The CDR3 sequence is CASFPSLASDEQFF. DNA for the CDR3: TGTGCCTCATTCCCTTCCCTAGCAAGCGATGAGCAGTTCTTC.